This record concerns one TCR beta chain sequence. Its target is not known. This entry is derived from a study of T cells in pancreatic ductal adenocarcinoma. Selected pancreatic ductal adenocarcinoma patients had undergone surgery without neoadjuvant therapy. General observations from the study: The resected pancreatic cancer cohort was biased toward the minority with early-stage disease. Mean clonality was roughly 0.11 in tumors and about 0.07 in blood, not significantly different.

Here immunoSEQ multiplex PCR was the method, and the copy in TCRdb shows in-frame clones only, minus some. The data contain about 16,000 clones, under 95% of them singletons. The CDR3 spans 13 residues. V lost 0 bases and J lost 9, with 9 bases in between. Germline V lookup: CDR1 SNHLY, CDR2 FYNNEI. The gene calls are TRBV2 and TRBJ2-1; a possible D gene is TRBD2 (5 bases). This TCR derives from a human donor with pancreatic ductal adenocarcinoma. Sequenced input: PBMCs. As DNA, the CDR3 is TGTGCCAGCAGTGAAGCCGAGGAGGTTGAGCAGTTCTTC. Its protein product is CASSEAEEVEQFF.